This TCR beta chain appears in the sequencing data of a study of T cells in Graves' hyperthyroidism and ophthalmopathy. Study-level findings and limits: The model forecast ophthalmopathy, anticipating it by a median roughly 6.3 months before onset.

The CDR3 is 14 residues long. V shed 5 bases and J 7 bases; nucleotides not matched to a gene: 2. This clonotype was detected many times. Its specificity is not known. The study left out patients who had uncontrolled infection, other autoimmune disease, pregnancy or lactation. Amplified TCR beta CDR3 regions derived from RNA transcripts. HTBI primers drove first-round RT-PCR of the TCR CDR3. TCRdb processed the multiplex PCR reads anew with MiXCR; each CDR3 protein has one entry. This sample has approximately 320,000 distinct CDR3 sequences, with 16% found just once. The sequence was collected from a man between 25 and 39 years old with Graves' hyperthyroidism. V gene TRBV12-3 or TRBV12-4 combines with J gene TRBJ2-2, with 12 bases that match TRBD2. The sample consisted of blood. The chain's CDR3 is CASSPSGRVGELFF. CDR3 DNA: TGTGCCAGCAGTCCTAGCGGGAGGGTCGGGGAGCTGTTTTTT.